This entry lists 8 T cell receptor beta chains sequenced from one sample in a study of T cells after yellow fever vaccination. TCRdb used MiXCR to reprocess the 5' RACE reads, holding one entry per CDR3 protein. The sample carries 300,000 to 350,000 distinct CDR3 sequences, roughly 7.5% recorded once. The sequencing used PBMCs, collected about 41 days after the first yellow fever vaccination. The receptors were sampled from a man younger than 35 who received the YFV17D yellow fever vaccine.

The chain has TRBV27 and TRBJ1-6; tentative D call: TRBD1 (6 bases). V was trimmed by 5 bases and J by 9 bases, leaving 14 bases between them. Germline lookup yields CDR1 MNHEY and CDR2 SMNVEV (reference sequence). The CDR3 consists of 14 residues. CDR3 residues: CASSQLTGTSPLHF. The CDR3, as DNA: TGTGCCAGCAGTCAACTCACAGGGACTTCACCCCTCCACTTT.

This clonotype was observed at least ten times. The V call is TRBV28, the J call TRBJ1-1, with D possibly being TRBD1 (6 bases). The CDR3 loop spans 14 amino acids. Germline V gene sequence: CDR1 MDHEN, CDR2 SYDVKM. The V gene lost 6 bases and the J gene lost 4 bases, with 15 bases spanning the gap. CDR3 in amino acids: CASSPVAGATEAFF. The CDR3 coding sequence is TGTGCCAGCAGCCCCGTCGCGGGGGCCACTGAAGCTTTCTTT.

This clonotype was observed a few times. The rearrangement links TRBV3-1 to TRBJ2-2; 14 nucleotides match TRBD2. CDR1 is LGHDT, CDR2 YNNKEL, per germline (reference sequence). V lost 6 bases, J lost 2 bases, and 8 bases stayed unmatched. The CDR3 is 18 residues long. The CDR3 is CASRHPGLAGENTGELFF. The CDR3 DNA is TGTGCCAGCAGACACCCGGGACTAGCGGGGGAAAACACCGGGGAGCTGTTTTTT.

This clonotype was seen a handful of times. The rearrangement links TRBV7-8 to TRBJ1-2; the D is unclear. V was pared by 5 bases and J by 8 bases, with 18 bases between. The CDR3 is 14 residues long. Germline CDR1 reads SGHVS; CDR2 reads FQNEAQ. The CDR3 bases are TGTGCCAGCAGCCGGAACGGCCGGACGGAAGGCTACACCTTC. It translates to CASSRNGRTEGYTF.

The sample holds a few counts of this clonotype. V and J are TRBV10-2 and TRBJ1-6; TRBD1 matches 9 bases. Trimming removed 6 bases from V and 7 bases from J; junction bases left unmatched: 7. The CDR3 contains 15 residues. Germline CDR1 and CDR2: WSHSY and SAAADI. For the CDR3, the DNA is TGCGCCAGCAGCGGACAGGGGACTACGAATTCACCCCTCCACTTT. Amino acid sequence: CASSGQGTTNSPLHF.

This rearrangement joins TRBV4-2 to TRBJ2-3, with 8 bases matching TRBD2. This CDR3 spans 17 amino acids. The junction had 8 bases not matched to a gene; V was cut back by 0 bases and J by 3 bases. Germline CDR1 LGHNA, CDR2 YNFKEQ. The CDR3 coding sequence is TGTGCCAGCAGCCAAGACGCCCGGGGGGGCGAGACAGATACGCAGTATTTT. Translating it yields CASSQDARGGETDTQYF.

This clonotype has ten or more counts. The chain has TRBV20-1 and TRBJ1-5, with TRBD1 as a possible D gene (5 bases). Germline V CDR1 and CDR2: DFQATT, SNEGSKA (reference sequence). V dropped 3 bases and J dropped 2 bases, with 8 bases sitting between them. This CDR3 has 13 residues. The CDR3 DNA follows: TGCAGTGCTAGGGGGCACGGCAATCAGCCCCAGCATTTT. Translation: CSARGHGNQPQHF.

This clonotype was observed a few times. This chain links TRBV9 with TRBJ1-1; D is perhaps TRBD1 (5 bases). Germline assignment: CDR1 SGDLS and CDR2 YYNGEE. Trimming took off 0 bases at V and 7 bases at J, with 22 bases between the two ends. The CDR3 extends over 17 amino acids. In DNA, the CDR3 is TGTGCCAGCAGCGTAGGGAGGACACGGGACTCCACCCATGAAGCTTTCTTT. This sequence encodes CASSVGRTRDSTHEAFF.